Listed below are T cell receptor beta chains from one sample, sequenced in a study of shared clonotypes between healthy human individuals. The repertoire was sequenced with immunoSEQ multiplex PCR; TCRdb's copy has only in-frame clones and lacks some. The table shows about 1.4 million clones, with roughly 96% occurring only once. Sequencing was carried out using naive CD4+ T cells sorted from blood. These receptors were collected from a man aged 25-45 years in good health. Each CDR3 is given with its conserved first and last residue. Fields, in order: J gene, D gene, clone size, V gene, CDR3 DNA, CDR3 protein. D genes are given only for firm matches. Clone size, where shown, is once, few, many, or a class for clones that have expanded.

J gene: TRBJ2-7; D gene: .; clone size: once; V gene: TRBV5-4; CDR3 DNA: TGTGCCAGCAGCCCCCGGGACACCCACGAGCAGTACTTC; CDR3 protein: CASSPRDTHEQYF
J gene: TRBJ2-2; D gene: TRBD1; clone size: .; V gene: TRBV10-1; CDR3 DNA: TGCGCCAGCAGTGAGCGACAGGGGGCGAGCACCGGGGAGCTGTTTTTT; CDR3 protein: CASSERQGASTGELFF
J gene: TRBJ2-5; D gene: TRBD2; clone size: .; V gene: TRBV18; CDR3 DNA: TGTGCCAGCTCCCCTCTTAGCGGGAATCAAGAGACCCAGTACTTC; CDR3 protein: CASSPLSGNQETQYF
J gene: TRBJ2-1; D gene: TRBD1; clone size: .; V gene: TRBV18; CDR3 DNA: TGTGCCAGCTCACCACGGGACAGGGTGGAGAATGAGCAGTTCTTC; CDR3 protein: CASSPRDRVENEQFF
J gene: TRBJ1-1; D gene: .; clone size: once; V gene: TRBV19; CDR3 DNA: TGTGCCAGTGGCGTCACTGAAGCTTTCTTT; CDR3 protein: CASGVTEAFF
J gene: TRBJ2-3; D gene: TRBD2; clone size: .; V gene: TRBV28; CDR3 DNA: TGTGCCAGCAGTTTAGCGGGAGTCAGCACAGATACGCAGTATTTT; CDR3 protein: CASSLAGVSTDTQYF
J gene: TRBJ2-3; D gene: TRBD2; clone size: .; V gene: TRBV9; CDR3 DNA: TGTGCCAGCAGCTTTCGGACTAGCGCCCAAGATACGCAGTATTTT; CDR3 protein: CASSFRTSAQDTQYF
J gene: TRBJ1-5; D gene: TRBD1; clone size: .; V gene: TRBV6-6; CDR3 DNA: TGTGCCAGCAGCCCCGGGACAGCTAGCAATCAGCCCCAGCATTTT; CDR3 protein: CASSPGTASNQPQHF
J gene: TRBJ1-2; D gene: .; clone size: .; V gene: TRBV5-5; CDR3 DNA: TGTGCCAGCAGCTCCCAGGGTATGGGGTATGGCTACACCTTC; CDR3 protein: CASSSQGMGYGYTF
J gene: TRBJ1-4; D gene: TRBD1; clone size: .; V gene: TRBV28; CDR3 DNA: TGTGCCAGCATTGGACAGGTGACTAATGAAAAACTGTTTTTT; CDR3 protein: CASIGQVTNEKLFF
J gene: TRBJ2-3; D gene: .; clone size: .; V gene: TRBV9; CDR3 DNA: TGTGCCAGCAGCGTAGCAGGGGAGAGAGATACGCAGTATTTT; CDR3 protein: CASSVAGERDTQYF
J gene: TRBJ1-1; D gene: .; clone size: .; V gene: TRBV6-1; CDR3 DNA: TGTGCCAGCAGTGAAGCCCGGCTACCGAACACTGAAGCTTTCTTT; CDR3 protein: CASSEARLPNTEAFF
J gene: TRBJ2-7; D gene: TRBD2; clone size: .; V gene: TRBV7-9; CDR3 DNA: TGTGCCAGCAGCCATGGACTAGCGGGAGAGACCTACGAGCAGTACTTC; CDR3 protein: CASSHGLAGETYEQYF
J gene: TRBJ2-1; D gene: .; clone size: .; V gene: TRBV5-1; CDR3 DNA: TGCGCCAGCAGCTTGGTTGCAGGAAACTCCTACAATGAGCAGTTCTTC; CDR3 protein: CASSLVAGNSYNEQFF
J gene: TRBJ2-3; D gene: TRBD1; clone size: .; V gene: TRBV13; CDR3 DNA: TGTGCCAGCAGCTTCGGACAGGGCGGGCCAAAAGATACGCAGTATTTT; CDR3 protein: CASSFGQGGPKDTQYF
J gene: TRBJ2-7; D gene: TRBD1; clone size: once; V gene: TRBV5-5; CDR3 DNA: TGTGCCAGCAGCAACCGGGACAGGTACGAGCAGTACTTC; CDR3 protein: CASSNRDRYEQYF
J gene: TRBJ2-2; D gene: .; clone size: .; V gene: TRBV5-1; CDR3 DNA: TGCGCCAGCAGCGAAGGACAGAACACCGGGGAGCTGTTTTTT; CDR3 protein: CASSEGQNTGELFF
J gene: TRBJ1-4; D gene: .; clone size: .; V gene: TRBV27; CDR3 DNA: TGTGCCACGCGGCGGGGTCATAATGAAAAACTGTTTTTT; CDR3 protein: CATRRGHNEKLFF
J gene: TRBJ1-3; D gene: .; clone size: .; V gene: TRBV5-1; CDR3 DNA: TGCGCCAGCAGCTTGCTTTCCTCTGGAAACACCATATATTTT; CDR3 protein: CASSLLSSGNTIYF
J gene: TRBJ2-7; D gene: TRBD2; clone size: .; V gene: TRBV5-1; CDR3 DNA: TGCGCCAGCAGCTTGGTGAGGGGCCTAGCGGGAAGCTCCTACGAGCAGTACTTC; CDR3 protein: CASSLVRGLAGSSYEQYF
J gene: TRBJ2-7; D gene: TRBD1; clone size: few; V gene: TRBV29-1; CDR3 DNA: TGCAGCGTCGGGACAGCTTTGGGGTACGAGCAGTACTTC; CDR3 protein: CSVGTALGYEQYF
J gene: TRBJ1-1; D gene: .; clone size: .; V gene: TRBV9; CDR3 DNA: TGTGCCAGCAGCGTAAGTGGGCAACCGAACACTGAAGCTTTCTTT; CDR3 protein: CASSVSGQPNTEAFF
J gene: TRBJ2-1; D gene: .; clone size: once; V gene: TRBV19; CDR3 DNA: TGTGCCAGTAGCCTCCAGCGGGACAGCTCCTACAATGAGCAGTTCTTC; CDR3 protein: CASSLQRDSSYNEQFF
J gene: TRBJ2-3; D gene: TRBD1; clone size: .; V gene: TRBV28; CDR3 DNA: TGTGCCAGCAGCTTGCGTGACAGGGAGTATTTT; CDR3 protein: CASSLRDREYF
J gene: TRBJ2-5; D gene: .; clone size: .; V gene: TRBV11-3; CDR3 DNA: TGTGCCAGCAGCTTAGAGACAGAGACCCAGTACTTC; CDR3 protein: CASSLETETQYF
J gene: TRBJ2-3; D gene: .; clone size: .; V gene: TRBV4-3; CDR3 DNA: TGCGCCAGCAGCCAAGATTTGGGTCTTGATACGCAGTATTTT; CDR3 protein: CASSQDLGLDTQYF
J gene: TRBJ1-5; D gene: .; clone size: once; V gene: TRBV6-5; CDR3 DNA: TGTGCCAGCAAGGAAGGGGGGGGTAATCAGCCCCAGCATTTT; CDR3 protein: CASKEGGGNQPQHF
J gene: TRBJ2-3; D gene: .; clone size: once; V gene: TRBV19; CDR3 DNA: TGTGCCAGCAGGCAGGGGCTAGTAGATACGCAGTATTTT; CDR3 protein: CASRQGLVDTQYF
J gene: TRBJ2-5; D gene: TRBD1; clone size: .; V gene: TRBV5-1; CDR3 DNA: TGCGCCAGCAGCGTCGGGACAGGGGACGAGACCCAGTACTTC; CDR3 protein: CASSVGTGDETQYF
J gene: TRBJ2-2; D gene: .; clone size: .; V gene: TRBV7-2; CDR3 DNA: TGTGCCAGCAGCTCGGACAGCCTGGCCGGGGAGCTGTTTTTT; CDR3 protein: CASSSDSLAGELFF
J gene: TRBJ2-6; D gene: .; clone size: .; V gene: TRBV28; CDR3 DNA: TGTGCCAGCAGCGAACCGGGCCTCTCTGGGGCCAACGTCCTGACTTTC; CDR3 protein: CASSEPGLSGANVLTF
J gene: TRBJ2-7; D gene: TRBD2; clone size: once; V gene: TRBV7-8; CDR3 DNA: TGTGCCAGCAGTCTAAGGGCGGGAGGGCCTTACGAGCAGTACTTC; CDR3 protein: CASSLRAGGPYEQYF
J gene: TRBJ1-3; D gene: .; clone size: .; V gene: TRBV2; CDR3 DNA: TGTGCCAGCAGTGAAGACAGTTTCTTTGGAAACACCATATATTTT; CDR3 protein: CASSEDSFFGNTIYF
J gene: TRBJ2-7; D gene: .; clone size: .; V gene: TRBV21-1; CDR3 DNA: TGTGCCAGCAGCCCGGAGAGTAACTACGAGCAGTACTTC; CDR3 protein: CASSPESNYEQYF
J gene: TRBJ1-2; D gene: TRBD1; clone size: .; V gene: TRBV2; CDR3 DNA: TGTGCCAGCAGTTCTATAATGCAGGGGGATGGCTACACCTTC; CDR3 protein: CASSSIMQGDGYTF
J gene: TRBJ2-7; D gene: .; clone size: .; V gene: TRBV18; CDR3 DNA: TGTGCCAGCTCACCCCTGGACTCCAGCTACGAGCAGTACTTC; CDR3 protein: CASSPLDSSYEQYF
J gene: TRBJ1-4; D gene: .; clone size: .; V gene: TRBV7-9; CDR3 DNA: TGTGCCAGCAGCCCCCCTCGGGGGGTTCCTAATGAAAAACTGTTTTTT; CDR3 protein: CASSPPRGVPNEKLFF
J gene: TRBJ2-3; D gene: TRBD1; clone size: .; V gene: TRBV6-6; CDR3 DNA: TGTGCCAGCAGTTACCCCACAGGGGCCCGCACAGATACGCAGTATTTT; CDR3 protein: CASSYPTGARTDTQYF
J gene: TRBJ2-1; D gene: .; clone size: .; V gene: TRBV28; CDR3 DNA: TGTGCCAGCAGTTCGGCCGGGAACTACAATGAGCAGTTCTTC; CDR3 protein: CASSSAGNYNEQFF
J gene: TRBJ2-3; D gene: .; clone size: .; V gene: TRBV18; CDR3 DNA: TGTGCCAGCTCACGCTCGGTAGATACGCAGTATTTT; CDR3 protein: CASSRSVDTQYF
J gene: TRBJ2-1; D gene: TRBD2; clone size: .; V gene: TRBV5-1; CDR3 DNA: TGCGCCAGCAGCACGGGACTAACAAACGAGCGGCAGTTCTTC; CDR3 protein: CASSTGLTNERQFF
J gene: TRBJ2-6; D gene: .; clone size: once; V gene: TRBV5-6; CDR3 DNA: TGTGCCAGCACCTTACTAGAGACCTCTGGGGCCAACGTCCTGACTTTC; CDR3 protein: CASTLLETSGANVLTF
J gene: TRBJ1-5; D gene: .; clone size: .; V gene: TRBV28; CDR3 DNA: TGTGCCAGCCCACCCGGGGGCAGGGGCTCGGTCTATAGCAATCAGCCCCAGCATTTT; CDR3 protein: CASPPGGRGSVYSNQPQHF
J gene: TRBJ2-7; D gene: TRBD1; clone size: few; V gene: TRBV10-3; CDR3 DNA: TGTGCCATCAGCAGGACAGGGTACGAGCAGTACTTC; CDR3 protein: CAISRTGYEQYF
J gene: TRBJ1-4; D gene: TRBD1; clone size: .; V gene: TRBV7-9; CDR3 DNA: TGTGCCAGCAGCTTATCAGGGGGCCCCGAAAAACTGTTTTTT; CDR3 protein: CASSLSGGPEKLFF
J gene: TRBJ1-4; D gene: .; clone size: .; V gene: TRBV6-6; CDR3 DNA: TGTGCCATCTCGCGCCGGGGGGAGGATGAAAAACTGTTTTTT; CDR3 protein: CAISRRGEDEKLFF